Following are 18 T cell receptor beta chains from one sample sequenced in a study of identical twins. TCRdb used MiXCR to reprocess the 5' RACE reads, holding one entry per CDR3 protein. The sample contains around 530,000 distinct CDR3 sequences, about 15% of which appear only once. The same data also contributed to another study, on yellow fever vaccine responses in identical twins.

Material for sequencing was CD4+ T cells sorted from blood. Receptors were obtained from a woman between 18 and 30 years old in good health.

There are many counts of this clonotype. The J gene is TRBJ2-1, the V gene TRBV5-1, with TRBD1 identical over 8 bases. The germline V gene has CDR1 SGHRS and CDR2 YFSETQ. The CDR3 runs 16 residues. The trim removed 2 bases at V and 0 bases at J, leaving 4 bases unmatched. CDR3 DNA: TGCGCCAGCAGCTTAGCCGGGACAGGCTCCTACAATGAGCAGTTCTTC. It yields the protein CASSLAGTGSYNEQFF. The full variable domain, completed using reference TRBV5-1 and TRBJ2-1, is KAGVTQTPRYLIKTRGQQVTLSCSPISGHRSVSWYQQTPGQGLQFLFEYFSETQRNKGNFPGRFSGRQFSNSRSEMNVSTLELGDSALYLCASSLAGTGSYNEQFFGPGTRLTVL.

The chain has TRBV6-1 and TRBJ1-6, with TRBD1 as a possible D gene (6 bases). In germline, CDR1 is MNHNS, CDR2 SASEGT. The CDR3 spans 15 residues. V shed 8 bases and J shed 0 bases, with 11 bases lying between them. In DNA form, the CDR3 reads TGTGCCAGCGGCCAGGGGAGCTCCTATAATTCACCCCTCCACTTT. Translation gives CASGQGSSYNSPLHF.

This clonotype has just a few counts. The J gene is TRBJ1-6, the V gene TRBV12-3 or TRBV12-4; D not resolved. V dropped 4 bases and J dropped 4 bases, with 5 bases sitting between them. The CDR3 consists of 13 residues. The CDR3 DNA sequence: TGTGCCAGCAGTTCCCGATATAATTCACCCCTCCACTTT. This codes for CASSSRYNSPLHF.

The genes are TRBV28 and TRBJ2-1; D is ambiguous. Trimming shortened V by 3 bases and J by 0 bases, and 12 bases separated the two germline ends. Germline CDR1 is MDHEN and CDR2 is SYDVKM. There are 16 residues in the CDR3. CDR3 DNA sequence: TGTGCCAGCAGTTTTTCTCCGGGCTTCTCCTACAATGAGCAGTTCTTC. This encodes CASSFSPGFSYNEQFF.

This clonotype was picked up many times. V gene TRBV7-9 combines with J gene TRBJ2-3; 8 positions agree with TRBD1. CDR1 and CDR2 (germline): SEHNR, FQNEAQ (reference sequence). This CDR3 region has 15 residues. Trimming at V came to 4 bases and at J to 3 bases, leaving 6 bases not matched to a gene. The chain's CDR3 is CASSSRGQVTDTQYF. The DNA of the CDR3 is TGTGCCAGCAGCTCCCGGGGACAGGTAACAGATACGCAGTATTTT.

The chain joins TRBV6-5 to TRBJ1-3; D is unclear. There are 15 residues in the CDR3. Germline V gene data show CDR1 as MNHEY and CDR2 as SVGAGI. Trimming removed 2 bases at V and 5 bases at J, with 13 bases between. This CDR3 reads CASSYGLTARNTIYF. CDR3 in DNA: TGTGCCAGCAGTTACGGATTGACGGCTAGAAACACCATATATTTT.

This chain joins TRBV7-9 and TRBJ2-7; 8 bases line up with TRBD1. CDR1 and CDR2 from the germline V gene are SEHNR and FQNEAQ (reference sequence). Trimming at V came to 1 base and at J to 9 bases, leaving 8 bases not matched to a gene. CDR3 length equals 14 residues. The CDR3 DNA reads TGTGCCAGCAGCTTAGTCGGGACAGGCGAGGGGCAGTACGTC. This gives the protein CASSLVGTGEGQYV.

This clonotype has a handful of counts. V and J are TRBV5-1 and TRBJ2-5; 10 bases line up with TRBD2. CDR1 is SGHRS and CDR2 is YFSETQ in the germline V gene. The CDR3 sequence is 17 residues long. V shed 0 bases and J 4 bases; nucleotides not matched to a gene: 9. The chain's CDR3 is CASSLGVAGGEGETQYF. Here the CDR3 DNA reads TGCGCCAGCAGCTTGGGAGTAGCGGGGGGCGAGGGAGAGACCCAGTACTTC.

The sample holds a few counts of this clonotype. This chain links TRBV20-1 with TRBJ2-7, with 7 bases fitting TRBD1. The V gene end was trimmed by 6 bases and the J gene end by 5 bases; junction bases not matched to a gene: 10. The CDR3 length is 13 residues. Per germline, CDR1 DFQATT and CDR2 SNEGSKA (reference sequence). The CDR3 reads CSAPETGSNEQYV. CDR3 DNA: TGCAGTGCACCCGAGACAGGGTCCAACGAGCAGTACGTC.

This clonotype has a count of ten or more. V is TRBV24-1 and J is TRBJ2-1; 8 nucleotides agree with TRBD2. CDR3 size: 15 residues. Germline assignment: CDR1 KGHDR and CDR2 SFDVKD. Trimming at V came to 4 bases and at J to 4 bases, leaving 5 bases not matched to a gene. The CDR3 loop is CATSDTSGKYNEQFF. The CDR3 DNA sequence: TGTGCCACCAGTGACACTAGCGGAAAGTACAATGAGCAGTTCTTC.

The sample holds a few counts of this clonotype. The chain carries TRBV7-2 and TRBJ2-1; the D gene is possibly TRBD2 (6 bases). V was clipped by 0 bases and J by 5 bases, with 14 bases between them. The CDR3 covers 16 residues. Germline CDR1 is SGHTA and CDR2 is FQGNSA. The CDR3 is CASSLATSQTNNEQFF. The CDR3 region has the DNA TGTGCCAGCAGCTTAGCCACTAGCCAGACTAACAATGAGCAGTTCTTC.

This clonotype was counted at least ten times. The gene calls are TRBV24-1 and TRBJ2-2; the match to TRBD1 covers 9 bases. The V and J ends lost 2 bases and 6 bases, in that order; junction bases with no gene match: 6. Germline V gene lookup returns CDR1 KGHDR and CDR2 SFDVKD. CDR3 length: 16 residues. The CDR3 protein is CATSDSGQGYPGELFF. For the CDR3, the DNA is TGTGCCACCAGTGATTCGGGACAGGGATATCCCGGGGAGCTGTTTTTT.

The chain is built from TRBV20-1 and TRBJ2-3, with D maybe TRBD2 (6 bases). Germline V gene sequence: CDR1 DFQATT, CDR2 SNEGSKA (reference sequence). The CDR3 loop spans 14 amino acids. V was shortened by 5 bases and J by 2 bases, with 14 bases between the two germline ends. In nucleotides, the CDR3 is TGCAGTGCTCCAGTTGGCGGGAACACAGATACGCAGTATTTT. Translation: CSAPVGGNTDTQYF.

J is TRBJ2-1 and V is TRBV20-1; TRBD2 matches 9 bases. V shed 4 bases and J 5 bases; nucleotides not matched to a gene: 6. This CDR3 spans 14 amino acids. Germline V lookup: CDR1 DFQATT, CDR2 SNEGSKA (reference sequence). The CDR3 nucleotides are TGCAGTGCTACCCGACTAGCGGCCAACAATGAGCAGTTCTTC. Translated: CSATRLAANNEQFF.

Only a few counts were recorded for this clonotype. The rearrangement links TRBV20-1 to TRBJ1-6; D is possibly TRBD1 (5 bases). CDR1 is DFQATT and CDR2 is SNEGSKA in the germline V gene (reference sequence). This CDR3 spans 15 amino acids. The germline V and J ends were trimmed by 0 bases and 8 bases, with 14 bases remaining between them. As DNA, the CDR3 is TGCAGTGCTAGAGATCAGGGCAGCGGAGATTCACCCCTCCACTTT. Translation: CSARDQGSGDSPLHF.

CDR3 nucleotide sequence: TGTGCCAGCAGTTACTCGGGGCTAGCGGGCTCCTACAATGAGCAGTTCTTC. Translation: CASSYSGLAGSYNEQFF. The chain employs TRBV6-5 and TRBJ2-1, with 8 bases fitting TRBD2. The CDR3 has 17 amino acids. Germline V gene sequence: CDR1 MNHEY, CDR2 SVGAGI. V lost 0 bases, J lost 0 bases, and 4 bases stayed unmatched.

The chain uses TRBV5-1 and TRBJ1-4; maybe TRBD1 (6 bases). Germline V CDR1 and CDR2: SGHRS, YFSETQ. The length of the CDR3 is 14 residues. Trimming removed 6 bases from V and 2 bases from J, with 11 bases in between. DNA of the CDR3: TGCGCCAGCAACCAAGGGGGGACTAATGAAAAACTGTTTTTT. The encoded protein is CASNQGGTNEKLFF.

This clonotype turned up a few times. J is TRBJ1-5 and V is TRBV24-1; D unresolved. Trimming pared 3 bases from V and 1 base from J, leaving 9 bases between. The germline V gene has CDR1 KGHDR and CDR2 SFDVKD. CDR3 length equals 15 residues. CDR3 nucleotides: TGTGCCACCAGTGATGCAACGGGAAGCAATCAGCCCCAGCATTTT. Amino acid sequence: CATSDATGSNQPQHF.